The subject of this entry is one T cell receptor (beta chain). This receptor's antigen is unknown. Per-nucleotide qualities are absent, and no much larger clonotype sits a single base away. The data stem from a study of T cell repertoires in cytomegalovirus infection (dated by TCRdb to between 2019 and 2020). About the investigation overall: The HLA type of each donor mattered for the analysis, because public TCR beta signatures pointed to carriage of CMV infection along with the matching HLA type.

The CDR3, cysteine through phenylalanine, is 14 amino acids long. The entry retains the CDR3 DNA only, 42 bases that are in frame from base 1. In the germline V gene (reference sequence), CDR1 corresponds to MNHEY and CDR2 to SMNVEV. V loses 7 bases, J loses 0 bases, and the germline ends lie 10 bases apart. Beyond this particular receptor, the publication reports: The ex vivo response was dominated by HLA-C-restricted CMV-specific TCR beta clonotypes, and the single most frequent clonotype in two of eight donors was supplied by these HLA-C-restricted clonotypes. Carriers of CMV infection plus the relevant HLA type were discriminated by the cumulative frequency of public TCR beta family members in the study cohort and in an independent approximately 400-donor cohort.

The reads were generated on an Illumina HiSeq 1500. Clones were called with MiXCR by TCRdb after fastp trimmed the public reads at Q25, and only in-frame beta chains were retained. Every entry covers one CDR3 protein and lists the most common genes and DNA from its rows. The sample table records roughly 600,000 distinct CDR3 sequences; roughly 26% of these occur just once. Under 8.5% of the sample belongs to the ten largest clones. This clonotype originated in a human donor in good health (CMV status not recorded). Some clones in this sample may be carry-over from other donors' samples. Sequencing input: CD8+ T cells from PBMCs. The sequence links TRBV27 to TRBJ2-1; TRBD1 is possibly the D segment (6 matching bases). The CDR3 region has the sequence CASNLGGSYNEQFF. The DNA sequence follows: TGTGCCAGCAATCTAGGGGGCTCCTACAATGAGCAGTTCTTC.